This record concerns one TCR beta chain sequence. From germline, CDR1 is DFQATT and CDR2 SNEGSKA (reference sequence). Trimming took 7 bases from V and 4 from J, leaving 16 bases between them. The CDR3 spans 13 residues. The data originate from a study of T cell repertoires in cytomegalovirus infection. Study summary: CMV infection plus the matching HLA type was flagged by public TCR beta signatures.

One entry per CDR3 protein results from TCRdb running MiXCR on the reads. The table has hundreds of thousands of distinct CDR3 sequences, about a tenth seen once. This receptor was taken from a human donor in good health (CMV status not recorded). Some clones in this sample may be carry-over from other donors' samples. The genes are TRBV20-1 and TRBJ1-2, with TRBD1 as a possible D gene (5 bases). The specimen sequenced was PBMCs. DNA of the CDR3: TGCAGTGTTGAGGGGACGGAGAGCTATGGCTACACCTTC. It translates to CSVEGTESYGYTF.